The entry that follows covers one T cell receptor beta chain sequence. In this sample, this clonotype turned up many times. The specificity of this receptor is unknown. Base qualities are missing; no much larger clone stands one base away. This entry is derived from a study of regulatory T cells in long-lasting Graves disease (dated by TCRdb to the early 2020s). Notes on the research overall: Persistent Graves' disease was defined as persistently positive TSH receptor autoantibodies together with antithyroid drug treatment for over 5 years. A total of around 35 samples underwent TCR sequencing: some 13 from persistent and some 20 from newly diagnosed Graves' disease patients. In the clinical cohort, patients with persistent Graves' disease had used antithyroid drugs for an average of around 9.3 years. The study was registered as a clinical trial and conducted in China. Persistent Graves' disease patients were compared with newly diagnosed Graves' disease patients by peripheral blood TCR sequencing and RNA sequencing.

V was cut back by 1 base and J by 2 bases, leaving a gap of 0 bases between them. Looking up the germline V gene yields CDR1 MDHEN and CDR2 SYDVKM. Counted from cysteine to phenylalanine, this CDR3 has 12 amino acids. Only the CDR3 DNA stays, 36 bases, in frame from base 1. The sample's time point, from its label and the paper: persistent/refractory GD, antithyroid drugs over 5 years with positive TRAb. RNA was extracted from PBMCs in TRIzol for both TCR sequencing and RNA sequencing. Graves' disease was diagnosed according to American Thyroid Association guidelines. Recruitment of patients was carried out at an endocrinology department in Xi'an, China. From each patient, approximately 10 milliliters of peripheral blood was collected into an EDTA anticoagulant tube. Ficoll Paque Plus density gradient separation was used to isolate PBMCs, and no further T cell sorting was done. An Agilent 2100 Bioanalyzer and agarose gel were used to check RNA quality, and a NanoDrop 2000 was used to measure RNA concentration.

Results and caveats for the whole study, not just this receptor: Sequencing and analysis were restricted to the TCR beta chain. Persistent Graves' disease patients showed lower TCR Shannon entropy and fewer highly expanded clones than newly diagnosed patients, suggesting clonal expansion. Because the primary lesion, thyroid tissue, could not be accessed, the study looked at peripheral blood alone. A larger number of public clonotypes was shared among persistent patients (about 2,700) than among newly diagnosed patients (roughly 980). Preferential use of TRBV28, TRBJ1-2 and TRBJ2-5 was observed in persistent disease, whereas TRBV20-1 and TRBJ2-1 were favored in newly diagnosed disease. As a limitation, the authors acknowledged that the small sample size may reduce accuracy.

Library preparation used multiplex PCR. Sequencing instrument: Illumina HiSeq 4000. CDR3 regions were amplified by Arm-PCR with iRepertoire HTBI primers to construct TCR beta libraries. PCR products were gel purified before sequencing. On the authors' methods: Across samples, about 64 TRBV and 13 to 15 TRBJ segments were identified and used for gene usage analysis of CDR3 amino acid clonotypes. COPE and FqMerger were used to merge filtered high-quality paired reads into contigs. Contigs were aligned with BLAST to IMGT TRBV, TRBD and TRBJ reference genes, and CDR3 was defined per IMGT. Any clonotype with a frequency above 0.1% was counted as a highly expanded clone. Shannon entropy was used to measure repertoire diversity, and the Gini coefficient was used to measure V-J evenness. Public clonotypes were defined as clonotypes shared by more than one individual. In-frame beta chains were kept once TCRdb had trimmed the public reads at Q25 with fastp and called clones with MiXCR. Duplicate CDR3 protein sequences are folded into a single record with the most common DNA and genes. These V and J calls rely on TCRdb rather than the paper's analysis. Recorded for this sample are 450,000 or so distinct CDR3 sequences; 20% to 25% of them occurred a single time. Over 10% of the sample is taken by the ten largest.

This sequence was found in a female donor with Graves disease. The chain is assembled from TRBV28 and TRBJ2-4; the D gene cannot be named for sure. The sequencing used peripheral blood mononuclear cells (PBMCs), collected when the disease was refractory, from a patient treated with antithyroid drugs. CDR3 protein: CASSLSKNIQYF. The DNA sequence is as follows: TGTGCCAGCAGTTTATCCAAAAACATTCAGTACTTC. The entire variable domain, with the stretches around the CDR3 drawn from the reference TRBV28 and TRBJ2-4 proteins, is DVKVTQSSRYLVKRTGEKVFLECVQDMDHENMFWYRQDPGLGLRLIYFSYDVKMKEKGDIPEGYSVSREKKERFSLILESASTNQTSMYLCASSLSKNIQYFGAGTRLSVL.